Within the sample, the clone carrying this T cell receptor (beta chain) is medium-sized. As yet, its antigen is unknown. This specimen belongs to a study of OX40 agonist ivuxolimab in advanced cancers. Profiled with immunoSEQ multiplex PCR; TCRdb holds only in-frame clones, not every one. This table has 35,000 to 40,000 clones, less than 85% appearing once. The germline V and J ends were trimmed by 2 bases and 8 bases, with 15 bases remaining between them. Germline V gives CDR1 MNHNS, CDR2 SASEGT. The CDR3 spans 14 residues. The study's findings and limits: Compared with others, partial responders at 0.1-3.0 mg/kg displayed clonal expansion among the lowest.

The chain has TRBV6-1 and TRBJ1-2, with a weak D call TRBD1 (6 bases). The receptor was isolated from an adult with an advanced solid tumor such as melanoma, head and neck, liver or kidney cancer. The starting material was CD4+ or CD8+ T cells sorted from blood, obtained in a trial of the OX40 agonist ivuxolimab. CDR3 protein: CASSEPWGAGGYTF. DNA of the CDR3: TGTGCCAGCAGTGAACCTTGGGGGGCTGGGGGCTACACCTTC.